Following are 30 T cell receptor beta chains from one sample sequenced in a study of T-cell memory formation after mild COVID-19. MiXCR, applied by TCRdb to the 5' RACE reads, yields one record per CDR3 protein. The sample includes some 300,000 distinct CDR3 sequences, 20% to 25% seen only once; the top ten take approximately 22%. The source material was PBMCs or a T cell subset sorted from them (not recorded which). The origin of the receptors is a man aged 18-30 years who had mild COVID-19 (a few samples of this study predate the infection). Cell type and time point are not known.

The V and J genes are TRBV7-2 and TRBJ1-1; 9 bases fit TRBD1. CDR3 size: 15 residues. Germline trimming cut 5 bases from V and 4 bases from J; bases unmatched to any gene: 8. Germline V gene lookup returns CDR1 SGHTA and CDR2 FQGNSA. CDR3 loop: CASSNRGREGTEAFF. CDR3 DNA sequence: TGTGCCAGCAGCAACAGGGGGCGCGAGGGCACTGAAGCTTTCTTT.

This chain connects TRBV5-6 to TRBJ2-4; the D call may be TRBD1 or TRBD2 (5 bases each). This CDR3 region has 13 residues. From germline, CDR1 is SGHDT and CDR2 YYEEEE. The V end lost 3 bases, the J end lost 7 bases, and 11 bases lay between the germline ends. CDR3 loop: CASSWGSSNIQYF. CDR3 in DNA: TGTGCCAGCAGCTGGGGCTCTAGCAACATTCAGTACTTC. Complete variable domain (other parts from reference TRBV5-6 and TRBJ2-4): DAGVTQSPTHLIKTRGQQVTLRCSPKSGHDTVSWYQQALGQGPQFIFQYYEEEERQRGNFPDRFSGHQFPNYSSELNVNALLLGDSALYLCASSWGSSNIQYFGAGTRLSVL.

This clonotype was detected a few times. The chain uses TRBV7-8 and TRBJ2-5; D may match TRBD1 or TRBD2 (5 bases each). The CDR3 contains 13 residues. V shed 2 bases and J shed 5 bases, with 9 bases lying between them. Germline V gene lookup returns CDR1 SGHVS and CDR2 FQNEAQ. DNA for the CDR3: TGTGCCAGCAGCTTACGGGGCGTGGAGACCCAGTACTTC. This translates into CASSLRGVETQYF.

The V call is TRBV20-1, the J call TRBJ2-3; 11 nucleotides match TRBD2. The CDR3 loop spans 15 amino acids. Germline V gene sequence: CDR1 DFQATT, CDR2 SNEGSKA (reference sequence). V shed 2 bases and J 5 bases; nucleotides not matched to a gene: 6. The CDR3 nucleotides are TGCAGTGCTAGAAAGCTAGCGGGGGGTGGAGATACGCAGTATTTT. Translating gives CSARKLAGGGDTQYF.

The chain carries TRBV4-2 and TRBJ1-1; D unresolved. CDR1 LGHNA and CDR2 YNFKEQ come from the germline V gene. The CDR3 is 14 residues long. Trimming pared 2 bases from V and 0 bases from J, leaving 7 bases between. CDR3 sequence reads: CASSQSPLNTEAFF. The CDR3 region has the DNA TGTGCCAGCAGCCAAAGTCCACTGAACACTGAAGCTTTCTTT.

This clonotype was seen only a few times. The CDR3 DNA sequence: TGCGCCAGCAGCCGTAGCGTAATGGACAATGAGCAGTTCTTC. Encoded protein: CASSRSVMDNEQFF. The chain links TRBV4-3 to TRBJ2-1; D possibly corresponds to TRBD2 (5 bases). The CDR3 consists of 14 residues. Germline-derived CDR1 and CDR2 are LGHNA and YSLEER. With 4 bases removed from V and 5 bases from J, the gap between germline ends came to 12 bases.

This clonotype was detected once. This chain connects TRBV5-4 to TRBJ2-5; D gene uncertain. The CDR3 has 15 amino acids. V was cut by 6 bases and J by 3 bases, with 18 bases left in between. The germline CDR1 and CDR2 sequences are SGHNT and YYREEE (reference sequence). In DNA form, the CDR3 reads TGTGCCAGCACCCCTTGGGATGACCCCAAAGAGACCCAGTACTTC. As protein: CASTPWDDPKETQYF.

CDR3 DNA sequence: TGCGCCAGCAATCCCGAATCCTCTAAATCGAACACCGGGGAGCTGTTTTTT. Protein sequence: CASNPESSKSNTGELFF. The gene calls are TRBV23-1 and TRBJ2-2; D uncertain. TRBV23-1 has ORF status, its function being uncertain. V was trimmed by 7 bases and J by 0 bases, leaving 18 bases between them. The CDR3 totals 17 residues.

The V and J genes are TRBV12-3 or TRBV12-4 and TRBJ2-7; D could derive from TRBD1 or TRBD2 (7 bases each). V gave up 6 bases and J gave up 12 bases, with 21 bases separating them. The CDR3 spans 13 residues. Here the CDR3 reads CASSPNRGGVRYF. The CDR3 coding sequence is TGTGCCAGCAGCCCCAACAGGGGAGGGGTGCGGTACTTC.

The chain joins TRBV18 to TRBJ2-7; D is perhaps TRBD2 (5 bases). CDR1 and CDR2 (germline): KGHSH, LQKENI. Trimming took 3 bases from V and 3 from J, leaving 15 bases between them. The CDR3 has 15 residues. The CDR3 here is CASSPRTDAFYEQYF. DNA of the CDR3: TGTGCCAGCTCACCCCGGACTGATGCCTTCTACGAGCAGTACTTC.

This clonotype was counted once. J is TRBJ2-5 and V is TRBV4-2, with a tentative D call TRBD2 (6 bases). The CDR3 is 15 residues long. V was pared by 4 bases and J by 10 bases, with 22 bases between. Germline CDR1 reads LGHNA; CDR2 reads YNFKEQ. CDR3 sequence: CASSPGDSPIVGQYF. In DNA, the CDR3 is TGTGCCAGCAGCCCCGGGGACTCCCCGATCGTGGGCCAGTACTTC.

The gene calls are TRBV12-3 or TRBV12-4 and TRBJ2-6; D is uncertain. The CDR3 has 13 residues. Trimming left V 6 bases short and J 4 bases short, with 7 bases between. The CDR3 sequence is CASSSYGANVLTF. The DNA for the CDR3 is TGTGCCAGCAGCAGCTACGGGGCCAACGTCCTGACTTTC.

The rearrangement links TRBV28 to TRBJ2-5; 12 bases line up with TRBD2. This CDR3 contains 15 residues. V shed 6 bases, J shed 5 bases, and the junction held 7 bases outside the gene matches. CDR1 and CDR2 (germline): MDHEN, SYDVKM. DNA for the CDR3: TGTGCCAGCAGCCTGACTAGCGGGGGATCTGAGACCCAGTACTTC. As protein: CASSLTSGGSETQYF.

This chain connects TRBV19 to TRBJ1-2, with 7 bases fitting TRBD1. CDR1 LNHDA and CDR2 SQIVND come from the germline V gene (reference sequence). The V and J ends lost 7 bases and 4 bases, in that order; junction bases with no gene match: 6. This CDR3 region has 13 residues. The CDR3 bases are TGTGCCAGTACTCCGGACAGGTTCTATGGCTACACCTTC. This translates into CASTPDRFYGYTF.

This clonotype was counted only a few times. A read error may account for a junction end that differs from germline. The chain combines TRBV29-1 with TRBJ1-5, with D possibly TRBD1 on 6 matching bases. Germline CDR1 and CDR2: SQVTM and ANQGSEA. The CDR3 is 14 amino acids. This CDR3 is CSVEEGAGDQPQQF. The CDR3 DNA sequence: TGCAGCGTTGAAGAGGGGGCGGGCGATCAGCCCCAGCAATTT.

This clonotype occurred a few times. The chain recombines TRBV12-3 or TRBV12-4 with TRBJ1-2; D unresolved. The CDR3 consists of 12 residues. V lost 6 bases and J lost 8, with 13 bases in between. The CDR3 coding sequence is TGTGCCAGCAGCGAGGCCGGTTGGGGCTACACCTTC. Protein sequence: CASSEAGWGYTF.

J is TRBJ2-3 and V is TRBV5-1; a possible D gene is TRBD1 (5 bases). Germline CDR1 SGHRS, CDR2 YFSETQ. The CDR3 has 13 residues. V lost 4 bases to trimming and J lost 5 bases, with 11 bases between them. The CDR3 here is CASSSLTEDTQYF. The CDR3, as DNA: TGCGCCAGCAGCAGCCTGACAGAAGATACGCAGTATTTT.

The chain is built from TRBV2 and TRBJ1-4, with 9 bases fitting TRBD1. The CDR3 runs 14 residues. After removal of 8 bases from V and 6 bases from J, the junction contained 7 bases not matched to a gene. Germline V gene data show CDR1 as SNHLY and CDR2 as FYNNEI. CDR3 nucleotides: TGTGCCAGCGAGGACAGGGGAGGGGATGAAAAACTGTTTTTT. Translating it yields CASEDRGGDEKLFF.

Written as DNA, the CDR3 is TGCGCCAGCAGTCAATCGGCCCCGGGACAGGCTGGGGCCAACGTCCTGACTTTC. Translating gives CASSQSAPGQAGANVLTF. The V and J genes are TRBV23-1 and TRBJ2-6; 8 nucleotides agree with TRBD1. TRBV23-1 belongs to the ORF category, with a function that is uncertain. The V gene end was trimmed by 0 bases and the J gene end by 2 bases; junction bases not matched to a gene: 6. The CDR3 has 18 residues.

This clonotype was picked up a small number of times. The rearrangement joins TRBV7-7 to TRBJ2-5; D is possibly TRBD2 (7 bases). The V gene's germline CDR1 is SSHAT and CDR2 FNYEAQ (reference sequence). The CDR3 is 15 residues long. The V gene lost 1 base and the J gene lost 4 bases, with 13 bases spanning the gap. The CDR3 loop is CASSLDGGAGETQYF. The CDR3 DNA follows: TGTGCCAGCAGCTTAGATGGGGGGGCAGGAGAGACCCAGTACTTC.

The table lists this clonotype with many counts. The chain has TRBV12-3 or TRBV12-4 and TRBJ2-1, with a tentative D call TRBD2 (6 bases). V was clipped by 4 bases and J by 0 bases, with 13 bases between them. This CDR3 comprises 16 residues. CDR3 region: CASSSPGVSSYNEQFF. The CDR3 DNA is TGTGCCAGCAGTTCTCCGGGGGTGAGCTCCTACAATGAGCAGTTCTTC.

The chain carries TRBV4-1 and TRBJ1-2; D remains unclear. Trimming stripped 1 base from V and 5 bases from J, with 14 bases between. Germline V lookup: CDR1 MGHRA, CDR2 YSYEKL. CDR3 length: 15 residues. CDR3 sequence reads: CASSQGGSMGYGYTF. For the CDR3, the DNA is TGCGCCAGCAGCCAAGGCGGGTCCATGGGGTATGGCTACACCTTC.

CDR3 in amino acids: CASSFGRGQEKLFF. CDR3 in DNA: TGTGCCAGCAGCTTTGGCAGGGGGCAAGAAAAACTGTTTTTT. The chain recombines TRBV7-2 with TRBJ1-4, with 8 bases aligning to TRBD1. J lost 8 bases, V lost 3 bases, and 5 bases had no gene match. Germline CDR1 reads SGHTA; CDR2 reads FQGNSA. The CDR3 totals 14 residues.

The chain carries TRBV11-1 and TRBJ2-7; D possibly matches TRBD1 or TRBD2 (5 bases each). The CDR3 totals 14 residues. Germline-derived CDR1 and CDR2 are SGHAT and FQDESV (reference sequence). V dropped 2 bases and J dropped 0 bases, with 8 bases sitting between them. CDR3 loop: CASSLPGSSYEQYF. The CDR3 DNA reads TGTGCCAGCAGCTTACCAGGGAGCTCCTACGAGCAGTACTTC.

The chain's CDR3 is CASSFGGDRGYTF. CDR3 sequence (DNA): TGCGCCAGCAGCTTCGGGGGGGATCGAGGCTACACCTTC. This chain uses TRBV5-1 with TRBJ1-2; possible D gene TRBD1, 5 bases. V was shortened by 2 bases and J by 8 bases, with 13 bases between the two germline ends. Looked up from germline, CDR1 is SGHRS and CDR2 is YFSETQ. CDR3 length: 13 amino acids. The variable domain in full, completed from reference TRBV5-1 and TRBJ1-2, reads KAGVTQTPRYLIKTRGQQVTLSCSPISGHRSVSWYQQTPGQGLQFLFEYFSETQRNKGNFPGRFSGRQFSNSRSEMNVSTLELGDSALYLCASSFGGDRGYTFGSGTRLTVV.

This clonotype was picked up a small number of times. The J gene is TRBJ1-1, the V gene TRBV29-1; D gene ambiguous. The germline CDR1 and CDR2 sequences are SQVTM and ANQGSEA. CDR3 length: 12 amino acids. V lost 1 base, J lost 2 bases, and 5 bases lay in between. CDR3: CSVEALNTEAFF. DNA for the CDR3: TGCAGCGTTGAAGCTCTAAACACTGAAGCTTTCTTT.

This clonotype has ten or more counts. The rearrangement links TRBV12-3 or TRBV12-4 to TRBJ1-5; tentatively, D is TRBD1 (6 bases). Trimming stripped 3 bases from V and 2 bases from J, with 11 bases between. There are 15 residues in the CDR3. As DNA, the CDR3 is TGTGCCAGCAGTTTTCGGGGGCGAGGCAATCAGCCCCAGCATTTT. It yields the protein CASSFRGRGNQPQHF.

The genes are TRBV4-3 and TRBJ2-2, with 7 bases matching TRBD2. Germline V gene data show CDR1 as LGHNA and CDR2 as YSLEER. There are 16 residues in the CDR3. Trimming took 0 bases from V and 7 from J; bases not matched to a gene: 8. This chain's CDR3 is CASSQDSWGGYGELFF. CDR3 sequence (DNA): TGCGCCAGCAGCCAAGATAGTTGGGGGGGATACGGGGAGCTGTTTTTT.

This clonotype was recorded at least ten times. DNA for the CDR3: TGTGCCAGCAGCCAAGAAGGGGAGACCCAGTACTTC. This translates into CASSQEGETQYF. The gene calls are TRBV4-2 and TRBJ2-5; unclear D gene. The length of the CDR3 is 12 residues. Trimming cost V 0 bases and J 5 bases, with 4 bases left between them. CDR1 is LGHNA, CDR2 YNFKEQ, per germline.

CDR3 sequence (DNA): TGTGCCAGTAGTGGGGGGATGAGGACGCAGTATTTT. This gives the protein CASSGGMRTQYF. The rearrangement joins TRBV19 to TRBJ2-3, with D perhaps matching TRBD2 (6 bases). The CDR3 is 12 amino acids. In germline, CDR1 is LNHDA, CDR2 SQIVND (reference sequence). Trimming removed 5 bases from V and 9 bases from J, with 12 bases in between.